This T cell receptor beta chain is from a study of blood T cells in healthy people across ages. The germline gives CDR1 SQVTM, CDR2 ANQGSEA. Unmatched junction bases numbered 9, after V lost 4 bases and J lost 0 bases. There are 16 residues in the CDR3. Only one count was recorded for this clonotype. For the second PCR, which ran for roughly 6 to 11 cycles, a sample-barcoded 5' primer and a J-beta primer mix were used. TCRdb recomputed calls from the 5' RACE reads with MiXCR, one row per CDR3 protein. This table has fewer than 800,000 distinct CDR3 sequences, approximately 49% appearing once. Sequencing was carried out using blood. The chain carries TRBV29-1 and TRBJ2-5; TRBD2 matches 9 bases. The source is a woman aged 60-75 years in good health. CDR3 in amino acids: CSVAPLRLADQETQYF. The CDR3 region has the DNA TGCAGCGTTGCGCCCCTTCGACTAGCGGACCAAGAGACCCAGTACTTC.